The clone carrying this T cell receptor beta chain was seen at least ten times. Its antigen is unidentified. With the read ending 3 residues before the CDR3 end, the germline J gene is used to fill in that end. This CDR3 spans 12 amino acids. The data originate from a study of T cell clonality in common variable immunodeficiency. Sequencing used immunoSEQ multiplex PCR; TCRdb keeps in-frame clones, though not all of them. Reported are about 37,000 clones, none seen only once; the ten largest carry 0.8% to 1%. Patients and controls were mostly of Caucasian heritage. Study-level findings and limits: Fewer deletions and N-nucleotide insertions were reportedly seen in common variable immunodeficiency TCR beta sequences. What drives increased CVID clonality needs T cell subpopulation sequencing.

The rearrangement uses TRBV12-3 or TRBV12-4 and TRBJ1-1; D remains ambiguous. Sequencing used peripheral blood mononuclear cells. This receptor was taken from a person between 18 and 75 years old in good health. CDR3 bases read: TGTGCCAGCAGTTTCATTAGACCCGGG. Protein product: CASSFIRPG. The whole CDR3 protein is CASSFIRPGAFF.